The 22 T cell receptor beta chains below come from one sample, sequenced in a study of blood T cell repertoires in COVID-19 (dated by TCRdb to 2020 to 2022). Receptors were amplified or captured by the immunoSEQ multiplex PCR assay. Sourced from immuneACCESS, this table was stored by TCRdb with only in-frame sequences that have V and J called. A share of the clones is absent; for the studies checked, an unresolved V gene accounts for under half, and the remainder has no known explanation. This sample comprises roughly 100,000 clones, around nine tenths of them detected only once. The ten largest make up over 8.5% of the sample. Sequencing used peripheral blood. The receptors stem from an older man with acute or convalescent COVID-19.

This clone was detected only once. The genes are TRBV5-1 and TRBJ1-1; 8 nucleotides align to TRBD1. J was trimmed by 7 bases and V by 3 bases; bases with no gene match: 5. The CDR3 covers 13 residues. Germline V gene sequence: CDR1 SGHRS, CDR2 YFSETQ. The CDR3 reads CASSSGQVLEAFF. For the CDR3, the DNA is TGCGCCAGCAGCTCGGGACAGGTCCTTGAAGCTTTCTTT.

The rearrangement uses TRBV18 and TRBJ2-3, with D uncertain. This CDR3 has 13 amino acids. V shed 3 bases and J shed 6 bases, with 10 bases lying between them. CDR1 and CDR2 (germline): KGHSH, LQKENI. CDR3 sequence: CASSPVVSDTQYF. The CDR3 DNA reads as TGTGCCAGCTCACCGGTAGTATCCGATACGCAGTATTTT.

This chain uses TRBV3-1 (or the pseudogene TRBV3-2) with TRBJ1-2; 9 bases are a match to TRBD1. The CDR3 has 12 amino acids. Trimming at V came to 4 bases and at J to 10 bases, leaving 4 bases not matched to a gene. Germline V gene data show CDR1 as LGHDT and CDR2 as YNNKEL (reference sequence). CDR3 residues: CASSPRDRAYTF. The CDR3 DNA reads TGTGCCAGCAGCCCGAGGGACAGGGCCTACACCTTC.

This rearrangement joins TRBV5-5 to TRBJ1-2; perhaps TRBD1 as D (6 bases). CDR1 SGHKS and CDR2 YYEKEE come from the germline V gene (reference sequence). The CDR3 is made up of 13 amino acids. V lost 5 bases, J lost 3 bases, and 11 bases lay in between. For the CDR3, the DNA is TGTGCCAGCAGTTCGAGACAGGACTATGGCTACACCTTC. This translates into CASSSRQDYGYTF.

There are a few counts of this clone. DNA of the CDR3: TGTGCCAGCAGCTTATCAGGGTATGGCTACACCTTC. Translating gives CASSLSGYGYTF. This sequence joins TRBV7-9 and TRBJ1-2, with a weak D call TRBD1 (5 bases). From germline, CDR1 is SEHNR and CDR2 FQNEAQ (reference sequence). This CDR3 has 12 amino acids. The V end was cut by 2 bases, the J end by 5 bases, with 6 bases between.

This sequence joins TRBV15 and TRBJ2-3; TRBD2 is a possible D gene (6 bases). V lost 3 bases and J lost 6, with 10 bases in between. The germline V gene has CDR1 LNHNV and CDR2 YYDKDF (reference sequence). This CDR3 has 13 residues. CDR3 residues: CATSRGTLDTQYF. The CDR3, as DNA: TGTGCCACCAGCAGGGGGACTCTTGATACGCAGTATTTT.

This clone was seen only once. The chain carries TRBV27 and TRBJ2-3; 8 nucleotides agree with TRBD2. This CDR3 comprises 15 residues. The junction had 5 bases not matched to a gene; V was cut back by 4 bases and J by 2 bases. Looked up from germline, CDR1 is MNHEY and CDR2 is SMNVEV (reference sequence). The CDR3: CASSSLAGHTDTQYF. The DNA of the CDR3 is TGTGCCAGCAGTTCCTTAGCGGGACACACAGATACGCAGTATTTT.

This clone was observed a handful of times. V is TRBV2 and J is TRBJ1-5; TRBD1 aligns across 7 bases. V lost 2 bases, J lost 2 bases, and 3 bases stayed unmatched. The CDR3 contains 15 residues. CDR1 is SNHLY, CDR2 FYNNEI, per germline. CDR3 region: CASSERGLGNQPQHF. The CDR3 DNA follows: TGTGCCAGCAGTGAAAGGGGGCTAGGCAATCAGCCCCAGCATTTT.

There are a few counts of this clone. CDR3 DNA sequence: TGCAGTGCAACGACAGAATACGAGCAGTACTTC. This encodes CSATTEYEQYF. The chain is built from TRBV20-1 and TRBJ2-7; D perhaps matches TRBD1 (5 bases). The CDR3 runs to 11 residues. Per germline, CDR1 DFQATT and CDR2 SNEGSKA (reference sequence). Trimming took off 6 bases at V and 4 bases at J, with 10 bases between the two ends.

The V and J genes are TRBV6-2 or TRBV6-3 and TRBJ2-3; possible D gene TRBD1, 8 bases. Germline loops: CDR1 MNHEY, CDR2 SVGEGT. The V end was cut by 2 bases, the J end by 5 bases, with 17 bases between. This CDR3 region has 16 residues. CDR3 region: CASSYGSSGTGDTQYF. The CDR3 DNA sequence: TGTGCCAGCAGTTACGGATCGAGCGGGACAGGAGATACGCAGTATTTT.

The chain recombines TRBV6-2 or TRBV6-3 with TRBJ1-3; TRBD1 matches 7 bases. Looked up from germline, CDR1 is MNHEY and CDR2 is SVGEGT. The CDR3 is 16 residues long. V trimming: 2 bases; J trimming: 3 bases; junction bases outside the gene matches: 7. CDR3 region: CASSYPGQLGGNTIYF. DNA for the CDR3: TGTGCCAGCAGTTACCCGGGACAGCTCGGTGGAAACACCATATATTTT.

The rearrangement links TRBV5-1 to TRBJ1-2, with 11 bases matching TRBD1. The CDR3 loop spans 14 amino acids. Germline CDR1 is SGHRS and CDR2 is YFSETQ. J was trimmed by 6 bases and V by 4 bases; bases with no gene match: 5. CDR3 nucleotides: TGCGCCAGCAGCCTGTGGACAGGGGGCGATGGCTACACCTTC. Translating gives CASSLWTGGDGYTF.

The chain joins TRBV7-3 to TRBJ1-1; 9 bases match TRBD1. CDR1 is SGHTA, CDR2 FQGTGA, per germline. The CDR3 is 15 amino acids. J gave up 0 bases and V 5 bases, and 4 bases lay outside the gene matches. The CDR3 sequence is CASSPTGGVNTEAFF. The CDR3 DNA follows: TGTGCCAGCAGCCCGACAGGGGGTGTGAACACTGAAGCTTTCTTT.

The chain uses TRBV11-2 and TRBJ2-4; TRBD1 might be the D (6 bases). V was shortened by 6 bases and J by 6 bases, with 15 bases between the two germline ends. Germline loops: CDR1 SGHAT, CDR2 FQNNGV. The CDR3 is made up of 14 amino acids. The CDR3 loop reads CASSVQGPRNIQYF. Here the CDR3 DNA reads TGTGCCAGCAGTGTACAGGGTCCCCGAAACATTCAGTACTTC.

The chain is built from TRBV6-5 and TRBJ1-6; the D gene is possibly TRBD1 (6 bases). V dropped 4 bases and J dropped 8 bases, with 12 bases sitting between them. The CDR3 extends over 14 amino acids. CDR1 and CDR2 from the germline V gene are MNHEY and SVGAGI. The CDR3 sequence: CASSSTGRDSPLHF. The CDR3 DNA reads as TGTGCCAGCAGTTCTACAGGGAGAGATTCACCCCTCCACTTT.

CDR3 sequence (DNA): TGTGCCAGCAGCTTTTTGTACCAGGCGGGGAGCTCCTACGAGCAGTACTTC. Its protein product is CASSFLYQAGSSYEQYF. The rearrangement uses TRBV11-2 and TRBJ2-7; possibly TRBD2 for D (6 bases). CDR1 and CDR2 (germline): SGHAT, FQNNGV. This CDR3 spans 17 amino acids. V dropped 3 bases and J dropped 0 bases, with 18 bases sitting between them.

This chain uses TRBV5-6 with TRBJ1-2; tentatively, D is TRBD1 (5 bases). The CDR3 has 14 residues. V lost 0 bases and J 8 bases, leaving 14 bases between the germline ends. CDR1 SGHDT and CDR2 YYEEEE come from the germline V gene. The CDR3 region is CASSLDRGGSGYTF. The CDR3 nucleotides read TGTGCCAGCAGCTTGGATAGGGGAGGATCAGGCTACACCTTC.

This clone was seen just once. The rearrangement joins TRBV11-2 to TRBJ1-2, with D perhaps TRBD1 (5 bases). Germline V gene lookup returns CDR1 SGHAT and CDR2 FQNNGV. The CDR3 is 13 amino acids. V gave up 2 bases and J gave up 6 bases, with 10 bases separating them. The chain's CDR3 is CASSLRGADGYTF. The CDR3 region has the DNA TGTGCCAGCAGCTTAAGGGGCGCCGATGGCTACACCTTC.

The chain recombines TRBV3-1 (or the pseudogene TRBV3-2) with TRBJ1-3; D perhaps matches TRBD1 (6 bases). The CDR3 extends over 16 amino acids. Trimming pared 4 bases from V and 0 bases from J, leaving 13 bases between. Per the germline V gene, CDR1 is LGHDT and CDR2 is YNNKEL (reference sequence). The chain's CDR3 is CASSLRGQLSGNTIYF. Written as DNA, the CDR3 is TGTGCCAGCAGCCTAAGGGGACAACTCTCTGGAAACACCATATATTTT.

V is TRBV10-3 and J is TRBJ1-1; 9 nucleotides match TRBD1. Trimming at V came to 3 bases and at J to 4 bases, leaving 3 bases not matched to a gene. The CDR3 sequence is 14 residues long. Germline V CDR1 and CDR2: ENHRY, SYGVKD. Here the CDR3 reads CAISDLQGATEAFF. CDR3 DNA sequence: TGTGCCATCAGTGACCTACAGGGGGCCACTGAAGCTTTCTTT.

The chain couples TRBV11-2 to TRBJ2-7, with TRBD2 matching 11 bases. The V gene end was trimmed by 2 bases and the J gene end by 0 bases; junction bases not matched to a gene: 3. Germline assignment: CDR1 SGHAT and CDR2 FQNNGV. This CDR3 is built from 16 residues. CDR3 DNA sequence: TGTGCCAGCAGCTTACTTACTAGCGGGGGCTCCTACGAGCAGTACTTC. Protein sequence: CASSLLTSGGSYEQYF.

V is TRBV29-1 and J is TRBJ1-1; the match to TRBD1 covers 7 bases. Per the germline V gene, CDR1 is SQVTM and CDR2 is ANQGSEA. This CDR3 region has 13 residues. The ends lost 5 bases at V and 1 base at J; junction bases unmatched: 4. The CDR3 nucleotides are TGCAGCGTTTCCCAGGGGGAGAACACTGAAGCTTTCTTT. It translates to CSVSQGENTEAFF.